This TCR beta chain was observed in a study of T cell responses to AZD1222 COVID-19 vaccine. TCRdb keeps only in-frame clones here, not all; method: immunoSEQ multiplex PCR. The sample carries about 85,000 clones, roughly 86% recorded once. CDR1 and CDR2 (germline): MDHEN, SYDVKM. V was pared by 3 bases and J by 7 bases, with 16 bases of the junction left unmatched. The CDR3 has 18 amino acids. As to this clone: Its matching antigen is unknown.

General study results and limits: After the peak T cell response, and only then, were repertoires sampled. The study identified only 6 or 7 AZD1222 recipients as seropositive at baseline. Among spike-specific TCRs, nearly half reportedly target unmutated variant regions. Donors skewed white British and female; clonal diversity was possibly underestimated.

The sequence came from an adult in good health. This specimen consisted of peripheral blood, obtained on day 0 of AZD1222 vaccination. The chain uses TRBV28 and TRBJ1-2; 11 bases fit TRBD1. The DNA for the CDR3 is TGTGCCAGCAGTTTTTCTTTCCTCGGACAGGGGGCTACCGGTGGCTACACCTTC. This sequence encodes CASSFSFLGQGATGGYTF.